What follows are 29 T cell receptor beta chains derived from one specimen sequenced in a study of identical twins. TCRdb recomputed calls from the 5' RACE reads with MiXCR, one row per CDR3 protein. The profile covers 700,000 or so distinct CDR3 sequences, with about 9.4% appearing a single time and around 0.98% taken by the ten largest. This sample was also put to use in a study of yellow fever vaccine responses in identical twins.

Sequenced sample: PBMCs. The source of these receptors is a woman aged 18 to 35 in good health.

The V and J genes are TRBV19 and TRBJ2-1, with D possibly matching TRBD1 (5 bases). V lost 4 bases to trimming and J lost 6 bases, with 13 bases between them. CDR1 is LNHDA, CDR2 SQIVND, per germline (reference sequence). CDR3 size: 14 residues. The chain's CDR3 is CASSSQTDFNEQFF. In nucleotides, the CDR3 is TGTGCCAGTAGTAGTCAGACAGACTTCAATGAGCAGTTCTTC. The variable domain in full, completed from reference TRBV19 and TRBJ2-1, reads DGGITQSPKYLFRKEGQNVTLSCEQNLNHDAMYWYRQDPGQGLRLIYYSQIVNDFQKGDIAEGYSVSREKKESFPLTVTSAQKNPTAFYLCASSSQTDFNEQFFGPGTRLTVL.

This clonotype was detected many times. V and J are TRBV29-1 and TRBJ1-1; no reliable D call. V lost 4 bases and J lost 5, with 11 bases in between. The CDR3 runs to 12 residues. Germline loops: CDR1 SQVTM, CDR2 ANQGSEA. This CDR3 reads CSVAPGNTEAFF. The CDR3 bases are TGCAGCGTTGCGCCCGGGAATACTGAAGCTTTCTTT.

This clonotype turned up a few times. This chain connects TRBV5-6 to TRBJ2-1; 7 nucleotides align to TRBD1. There are 13 residues in the CDR3. J was trimmed by 10 bases and V by 4 bases; bases with no gene match: 8. Germline V gene sequence: CDR1 SGHDT, CDR2 YYEEEE. This CDR3 reads CASSRWDSLEQFF. The CDR3 DNA follows: TGTGCCAGCAGCAGATGGGACAGTCTAGAGCAGTTCTTC.

CDR3 in DNA: TGCAGCGTTGAAAAGGTATCCTACAATGAGCAGTTCTTC. It specifies CSVEKVSYNEQFF. J is TRBJ2-1 and V is TRBV29-1; D unclear. Deletions cut 2 bases from V and 1 base from J, with 6 bases between. This CDR3 spans 13 amino acids. Germline CDR1 reads SQVTM; CDR2 reads ANQGSEA.

V is TRBV5-5 and J is TRBJ2-7; D gene uncertain. V was pared by 5 bases and J by 2 bases, with 11 bases between. The CDR3 length is 13 residues. The germline V gene has CDR1 SGHKS and CDR2 YYEKEE (reference sequence). CDR3 region: CASRAGTPYEQYF. CDR3 in DNA: TGTGCCAGCAGGGCAGGAACCCCCTACGAGCAGTACTTC.

The chain links TRBV5-1 to TRBJ2-4; TRBD1 matches at 8 bases. There are 13 residues in the CDR3. J gave up 8 bases and V 2 bases, and 3 bases lay outside the gene matches. Germline V gene sequence: CDR1 SGHRS, CDR2 YFSETQ. The CDR3 loop is CASSLTGGDIQYF. The CDR3, as DNA: TGCGCCAGCAGCTTAACAGGGGGTGACATTCAGTACTTC.

CDR3 loop: CASRPMGRDIKGYTF. CDR3 DNA: TGTGCCAGCAGACCTATGGGGCGGGACATTAAGGGCTACACCTTC. V and J are TRBV12-3 or TRBV12-4 and TRBJ1-2; weak D call: TRBD1 (6 bases). This CDR3 has 15 amino acids. V dropped 6 bases and J dropped 8 bases, with 22 bases sitting between them.

This rearrangement joins TRBV20-1 to TRBJ2-7; a weak D match, TRBD1 (6 bases). V was trimmed by 6 bases and J by 0 bases, leaving 12 bases between them. CDR3 length: 13 amino acids. Germline V CDR1 and CDR2: DFQATT, SNEGSKA (reference sequence). Here the CDR3 reads CSADGQSSYEQYF. The CDR3, as DNA: TGCAGTGCCGACGGACAGAGCTCCTACGAGCAGTACTTC.

This clonotype appeared many times. The J gene is TRBJ2-2, the V gene TRBV12-3 or TRBV12-4; the D gene could be TRBD1 or TRBD2 (5 bases each). This CDR3 has 14 amino acids. The V end was cut by 11 bases, the J end by 7 bases, with 20 bases between. CDR3 in DNA: TGTGCCGGGAGCGAGACTCCAGGGCACGGGGAGCTGTTTTTT. The encoded protein is CAGSETPGHGELFF.

This clonotype was seen a handful of times. This chain joins TRBV5-1 and TRBJ2-2; maybe TRBD2 (6 bases). Germline CDR1 and CDR2: SGHRS and YFSETQ. This CDR3 is built from 14 residues. V gave up 5 bases and J gave up 3 bases, with 11 bases separating them. The DNA for the CDR3 is TGCGCCAGCAGGTCCGGGAGAGACACCGGGGAGCTGTTTTTT. It specifies CASRSGRDTGELFF.

This chain uses TRBV20-1 with TRBJ1-1; no clear D. Germline-derived CDR1 and CDR2 are DFQATT and SNEGSKA (reference sequence). Trimming stripped 1 base from V and 3 bases from J, with 12 bases between. CDR3 length: 14 residues. The CDR3, as DNA: TGCAGTGCTAGAGCCAGCCGCTCGGACACTGAAGCTTTCTTT. Protein product: CSARASRSDTEAFF.

This clonotype occurred a few times. This sequence joins TRBV10-3 and TRBJ1-5; TRBD1 might be the D (5 bases). Looked up from germline, CDR1 is ENHRY and CDR2 is SYGVKD. V was clipped by 0 bases and J by 2 bases, with 11 bases between them. This CDR3 is built from 16 residues. CDR3 in amino acids: CAISESTVWGNQPQHF. DNA of the CDR3: TGTGCCATCAGTGAGTCGACAGTTTGGGGCAATCAGCCCCAGCATTTT.

This clonotype was observed many times. The CDR3, as DNA: TGTGCCAGCAGCCTCTCTGCGGACCGTGGTAATGAGCAGTTCTTC. Translated: CASSLSADRGNEQFF. The chain carries TRBV3-1 and TRBJ2-1; D remains ambiguous. Trimming took 4 bases from V and 7 from J, leaving 17 bases between them. The CDR3 is made up of 15 amino acids. Germline-derived CDR1 and CDR2 are LGHDT and YNNKEL (reference sequence).

The J gene is TRBJ2-7, the V gene TRBV6-1; tentatively, D is TRBD1 (6 bases). Germline V gives CDR1 MNHNS, CDR2 SASEGT. The V end lost 7 bases, the J end lost 9 bases, and 19 bases lay between the germline ends. The CDR3 is made up of 13 amino acids. The CDR3 region is CASNRDLQGGQYF. The CDR3 nucleotides are TGTGCCAGCAACCGGGACCTACAGGGTGGGCAGTACTTC.

This clonotype came up a few times. The chain combines TRBV20-1 with TRBJ2-1; TRBD2 agrees at 9 bases. Germline V gives CDR1 DFQATT, CDR2 SNEGSKA (reference sequence). Unmatched junction bases numbered 9, after V lost 6 bases and J lost 6 bases. This CDR3 has 14 amino acids. DNA of the CDR3: TGCAGTGCGGGGAGGCTAGCGGGGCCCAATGAGCAGTTCTTC. Translating it yields CSAGRLAGPNEQFF.

Ten or more counts support this clonotype. The V gene is TRBV29-1, the J gene TRBJ2-6; D not certain. The germline CDR1 and CDR2 sequences are SQVTM and ANQGSEA. This CDR3 contains 14 residues. V lost 4 bases and J lost 0, with 7 bases in between. CDR3 residues: CSVVQDSGANVLTF. CDR3 bases: TGCAGCGTTGTCCAAGACTCTGGGGCCAACGTCCTGACTTTC.

Note on this clonotype: A junction end diverges from the germline sequence, so it may reflect a read error. This CDR3 reads CASSWDRGLGKF. CDR3 sequence (DNA): TGTGCCAGCAGCTGGGACAGGGGGCTGGGAAAATTC. The chain has TRBV7-2 and TRBJ2-1; 12 positions match TRBD1. Germline CDR1 SGHTA, CDR2 FQGNSA. The CDR3 has 12 residues.

This chain connects TRBV6-1 to TRBJ1-1, with D possibly matching TRBD1 (5 bases). V was trimmed by 2 bases and J by 0 bases, leaving 10 bases between them. CDR1 is MNHNS and CDR2 is SASEGT in the germline V gene. CDR3 size: 15 residues. The chain's CDR3 is CASSESWDLNTEAFF. The CDR3 bases are TGTGCCAGCAGTGAATCGTGGGACCTGAACACTGAAGCTTTCTTT.

A few counts support this clonotype. V is TRBV29-1 and J is TRBJ1-5; 7 bases fit TRBD1. The CDR3 covers 16 residues. CDR1 and CDR2 (germline): SQVTM, ANQGSEA. The ends lost 5 bases at V and 0 bases at J; junction bases unmatched: 10. The CDR3 DNA is TGCAGCGTTTGCGCCAGGGGGGACTCTAGCAATCAGCCCCAGCATTTT. Translation: CSVCARGDSSNQPQHF.

CDR3 in DNA: TGCAGCGTTGAGAGATTGGAGGGGGACAATGAGCAGTTCTTC. This translates into CSVERLEGDNEQFF. This chain connects TRBV29-1 to TRBJ2-1; either TRBD1 or TRBD2 may fit D (6 bases each). This CDR3 region has 14 residues. The V gene's germline CDR1 is SQVTM and CDR2 ANQGSEA. V was trimmed by 3 bases and J by 5 bases, leaving 14 bases between them.

This clonotype was recorded a few times. Relative to the germline gene, one junction end is altered; a read error may explain this. The chain is built from TRBV2 and TRBJ2-3; 11 bases agree with TRBD2. Per the germline V gene, CDR1 is SNHLY and CDR2 is FYNNEI. This CDR3 contains 19 residues. The CDR3 DNA is TGTACCAGCAGTGCTACCGGGACTAGCGGTTTTCCTAGCACAGATACGCAGTATTTT. Residues: CTSSATGTSGFPSTDTQYF.

The table lists this clonotype with a few counts. The rearrangement uses TRBV14 and TRBJ2-7; D unclear. Trimming removed 4 bases at V and 4 bases at J, with 14 bases between. The CDR3 length is 14 residues. In germline, CDR1 is SGHDN, CDR2 FVKESK. The CDR3 region is CASSPTLGYYEQYF. CDR3 coding DNA: TGTGCCAGCAGCCCAACCCTGGGGTATTACGAGCAGTACTTC.

This clonotype has at least ten counts. V is TRBV7-9 and J is TRBJ2-3; the D gene is possibly TRBD1 (6 bases). This CDR3 has 14 amino acids. The V end was cut by 2 bases, the J end by 2 bases, with 8 bases between. CDR1 and CDR2 (germline): SEHNR, FQNEAQ (reference sequence). This CDR3 reads CASSLYRATDTQYF. The CDR3 bases are TGTGCCAGCAGCTTATACAGGGCCACAGATACGCAGTATTTT.

In this sample, this clonotype turned up a few times. This rearrangement joins TRBV12-3 or TRBV12-4 to TRBJ2-1; D unresolved. The CDR3 is 13 amino acids. V lost 6 bases and J 10 bases, leaving 16 bases between the germline ends. The CDR3 protein is CASSSVLGREQFF. The CDR3 DNA is TGTGCCAGCAGCAGCGTCCTAGGACGCGAGCAGTTCTTC.

This clonotype was detected a few times. The V and J genes are TRBV3-1 and TRBJ1-5; D uncertain. Trimming pared 1 base from V and 6 bases from J, leaving 10 bases between. Germline V gene data show CDR1 as LGHDT and CDR2 as YNNKEL (reference sequence). The CDR3 runs to 14 residues. The CDR3 spells CASSQVRGLQPQHF. The CDR3 region has the DNA TGTGCCAGCAGCCAAGTTCGGGGTCTTCAGCCCCAGCATTTT.

This clonotype was detected many times. The chain links TRBV7-2 to TRBJ1-1, with 11 bases fitting TRBD1. Per the germline V gene, CDR1 is SGHTA and CDR2 is FQGNSA. The CDR3 length is 15 residues. V shed 1 base, J shed 3 bases, and the junction held 1 base outside the gene matches. The DNA of the CDR3 is TGTGCCAGCAGCTTAGGGGGACAGGGGGACACTGAAGCTTTCTTT. Translating it yields CASSLGGQGDTEAFF.

This clonotype was observed a handful of times. This chain uses TRBV4-3 with TRBJ2-2, with a possible D match to TRBD2 (6 bases). Trimming cost V 2 bases and J 1 base, with 14 bases left between them. The CDR3 totals 17 residues. In germline, CDR1 is LGHNA, CDR2 YSLEER. CDR3: CASSQLRPGENTGELFF. The CDR3 nucleotides read TGCGCCAGCAGCCAACTGCGCCCGGGGGAGAACACCGGGGAGCTGTTTTTT.

The chain carries TRBV29-1 and TRBJ2-7; D is possibly TRBD1 or TRBD2 (6 bases each). Trimming cost V 3 bases and J 0 bases, with 12 bases left between them. The germline V gene has CDR1 SQVTM and CDR2 ANQGSEA. The CDR3 extends over 14 amino acids. This chain's CDR3 is CSVEGGPSSYEQYF. The CDR3 DNA reads TGCAGCGTTGAGGGGGGCCCAAGCTCCTACGAGCAGTACTTC.

This clonotype was seen a handful of times. The V gene is TRBV6-5, the J gene TRBJ2-3, with D hard to call. In germline, CDR1 is MNHEY, CDR2 SVGAGI. The CDR3 is made up of 14 amino acids. The V end lost 2 bases, the J end lost 2 bases, and 8 bases lay between the germline ends. CDR3 DNA: TGTGCCAGCAGTTACGGGATCCCCACAGATACGCAGTATTTT. Amino acids: CASSYGIPTDTQYF.